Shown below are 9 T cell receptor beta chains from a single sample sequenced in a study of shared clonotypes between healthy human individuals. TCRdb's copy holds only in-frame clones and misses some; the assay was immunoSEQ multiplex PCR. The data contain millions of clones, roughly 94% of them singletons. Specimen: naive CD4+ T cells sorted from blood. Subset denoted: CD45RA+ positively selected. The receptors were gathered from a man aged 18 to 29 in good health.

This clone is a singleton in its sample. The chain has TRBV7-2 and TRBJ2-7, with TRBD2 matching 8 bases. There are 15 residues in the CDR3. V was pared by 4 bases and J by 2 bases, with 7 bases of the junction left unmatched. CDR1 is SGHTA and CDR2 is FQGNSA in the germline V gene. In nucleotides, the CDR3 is TGTGCCAGCAGCTACAGCGGGAGTGGGCCCTACGAGCAGTACTTC. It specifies CASSYSGSGPYEQYF.

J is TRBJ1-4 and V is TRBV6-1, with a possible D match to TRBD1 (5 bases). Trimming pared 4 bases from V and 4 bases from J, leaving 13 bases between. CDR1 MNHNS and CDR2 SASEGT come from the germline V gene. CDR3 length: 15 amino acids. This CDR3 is CASSVDRNVNEKLFF. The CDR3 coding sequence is TGTGCCAGCAGTGTTGACAGAAATGTTAATGAAAAACTGTTTTTT.

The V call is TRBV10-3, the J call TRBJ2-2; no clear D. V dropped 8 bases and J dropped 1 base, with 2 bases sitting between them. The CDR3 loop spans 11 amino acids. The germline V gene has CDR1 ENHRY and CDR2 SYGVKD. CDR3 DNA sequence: TGTGCCATCCGGAACACCGGGGAGCTGTTTTTT. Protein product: CAIRNTGELFF.

This CDR3 reads CASSHLAASTDTQYF. The CDR3 coding sequence is TGTGCCAGCAGCCACTTAGCGGCTAGCACAGATACGCAGTATTTT. The chain couples TRBV14 to TRBJ2-3; D possibly corresponds to TRBD2 (6 bases). CDR3 length equals 15 residues. Looked up from germline, CDR1 is SGHDN and CDR2 is FVKESK. V lost 3 bases, J lost 0 bases, and 10 bases lay in between.

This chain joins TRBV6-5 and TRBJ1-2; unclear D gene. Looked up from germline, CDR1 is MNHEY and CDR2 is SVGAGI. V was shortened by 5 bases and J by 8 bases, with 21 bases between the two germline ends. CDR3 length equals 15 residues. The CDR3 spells CASSPTATQGSGYTF. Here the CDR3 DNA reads TGTGCCAGCAGTCCGACCGCGACCCAAGGATCCGGCTACACCTTC.

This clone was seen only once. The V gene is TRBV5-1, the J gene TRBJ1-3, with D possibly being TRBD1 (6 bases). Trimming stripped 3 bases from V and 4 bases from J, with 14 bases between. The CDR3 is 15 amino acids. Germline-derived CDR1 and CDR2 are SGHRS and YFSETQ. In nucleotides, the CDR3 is TGCGCCAGCAGCTCGACCTCAGGGGCCGGAAACACCATATATTTT. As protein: CASSSTSGAGNTIYF.

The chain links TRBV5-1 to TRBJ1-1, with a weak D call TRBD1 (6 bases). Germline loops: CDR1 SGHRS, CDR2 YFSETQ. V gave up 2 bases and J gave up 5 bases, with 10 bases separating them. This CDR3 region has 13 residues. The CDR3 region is CASSLKTGTEAFF. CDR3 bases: TGCGCCAGCAGCTTAAAAACAGGGACTGAAGCTTTCTTT.

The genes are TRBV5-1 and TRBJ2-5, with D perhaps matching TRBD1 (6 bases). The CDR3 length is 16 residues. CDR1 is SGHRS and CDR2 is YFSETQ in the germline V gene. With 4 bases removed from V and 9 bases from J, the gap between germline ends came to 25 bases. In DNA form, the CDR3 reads TGCGCCAGCAGCCAAGGGGACACGGGGTCCCGAGGGGCCCAGTACTTC. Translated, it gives CASSQGDTGSRGAQYF.

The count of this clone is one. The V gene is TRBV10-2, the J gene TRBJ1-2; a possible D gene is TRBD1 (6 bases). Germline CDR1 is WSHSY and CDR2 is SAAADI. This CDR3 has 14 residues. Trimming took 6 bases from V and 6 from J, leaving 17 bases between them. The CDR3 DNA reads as TGCGCCAGCAGGCTAGGGGGGCAGGTCGATGGCTACACCTTC. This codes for CASRLGGQVDGYTF.